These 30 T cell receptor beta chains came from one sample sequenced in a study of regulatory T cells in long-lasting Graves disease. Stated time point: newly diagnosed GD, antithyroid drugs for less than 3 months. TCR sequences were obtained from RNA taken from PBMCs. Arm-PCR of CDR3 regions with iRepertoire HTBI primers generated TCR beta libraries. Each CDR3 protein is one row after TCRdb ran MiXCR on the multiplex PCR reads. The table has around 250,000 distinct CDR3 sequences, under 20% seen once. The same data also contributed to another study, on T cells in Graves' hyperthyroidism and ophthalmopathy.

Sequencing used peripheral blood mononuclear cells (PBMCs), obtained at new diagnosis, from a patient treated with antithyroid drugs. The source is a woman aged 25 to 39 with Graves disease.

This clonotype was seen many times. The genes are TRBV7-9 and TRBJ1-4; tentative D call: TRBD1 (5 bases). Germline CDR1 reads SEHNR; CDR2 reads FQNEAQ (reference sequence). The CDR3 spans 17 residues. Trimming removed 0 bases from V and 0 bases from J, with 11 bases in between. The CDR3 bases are TGTGCCAGCAGCTTAGCCCGACAGCCTACAACTAATGAAAAACTGTTTTTT. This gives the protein CASSLARQPTTNEKLFF.

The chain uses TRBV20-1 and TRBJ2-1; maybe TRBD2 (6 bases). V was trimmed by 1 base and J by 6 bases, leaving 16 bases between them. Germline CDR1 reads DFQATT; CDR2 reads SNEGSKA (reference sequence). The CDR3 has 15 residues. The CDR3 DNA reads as TGCAGTGCTAGAGTTTCGGGAGTAGCTATCAATGAGCAGTTCTTC. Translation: CSARVSGVAINEQFF.

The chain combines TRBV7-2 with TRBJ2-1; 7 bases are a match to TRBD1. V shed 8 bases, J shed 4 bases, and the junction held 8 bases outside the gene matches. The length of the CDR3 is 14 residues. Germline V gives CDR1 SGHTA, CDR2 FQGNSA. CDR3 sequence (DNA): TGTGCCAGCTACAGGGGTAGGGCTTACAATGAGCAGTTCTTC. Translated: CASYRGRAYNEQFF.

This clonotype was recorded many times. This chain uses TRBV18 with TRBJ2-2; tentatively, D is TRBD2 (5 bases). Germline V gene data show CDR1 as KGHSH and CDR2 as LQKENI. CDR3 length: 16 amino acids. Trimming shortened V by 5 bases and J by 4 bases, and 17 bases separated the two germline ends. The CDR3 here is CASSVAIPEVTGELFF. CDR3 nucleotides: TGTGCCAGCTCAGTAGCGATACCCGAGGTCACCGGGGAGCTGTTTTTT.

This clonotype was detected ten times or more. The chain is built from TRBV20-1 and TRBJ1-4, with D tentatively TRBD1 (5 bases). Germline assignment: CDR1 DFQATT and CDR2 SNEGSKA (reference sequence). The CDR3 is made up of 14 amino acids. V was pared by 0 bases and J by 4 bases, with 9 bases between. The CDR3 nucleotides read TGCAGTGCTAGAGATCCAGGGCTTAATGAAAAACTGTTTTTT. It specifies CSARDPGLNEKLFF.

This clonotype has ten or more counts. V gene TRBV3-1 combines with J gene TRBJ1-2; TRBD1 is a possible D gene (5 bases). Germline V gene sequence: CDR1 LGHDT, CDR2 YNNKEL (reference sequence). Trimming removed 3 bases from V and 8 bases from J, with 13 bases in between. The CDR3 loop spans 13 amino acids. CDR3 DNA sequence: TGTGCCAGCAGCCACGGGGACGTGAGGGGCTACACCTTC. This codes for CASSHGDVRGYTF.

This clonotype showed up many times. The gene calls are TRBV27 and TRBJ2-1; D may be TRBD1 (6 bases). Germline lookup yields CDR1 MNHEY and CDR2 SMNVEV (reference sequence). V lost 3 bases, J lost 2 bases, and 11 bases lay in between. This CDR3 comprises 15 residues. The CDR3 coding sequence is TGTGCCAGCAGTTTCTACCAGGGGACCTACAATGAGCAGTTCTTC. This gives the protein CASSFYQGTYNEQFF.

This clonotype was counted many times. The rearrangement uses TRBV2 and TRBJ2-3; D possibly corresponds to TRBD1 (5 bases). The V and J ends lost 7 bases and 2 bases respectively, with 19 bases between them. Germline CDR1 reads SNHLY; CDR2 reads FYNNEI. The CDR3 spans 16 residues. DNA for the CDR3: TGTGCCAGCACAGAAAGCAGGGATACTTTCACAGATACGCAGTATTTT. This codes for CASTESRDTFTDTQYF.

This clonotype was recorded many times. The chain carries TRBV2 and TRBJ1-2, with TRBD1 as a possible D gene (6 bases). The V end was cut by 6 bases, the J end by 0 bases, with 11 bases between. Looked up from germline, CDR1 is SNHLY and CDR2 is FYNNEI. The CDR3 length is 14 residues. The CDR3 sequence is CASSKDSSNYGYTF. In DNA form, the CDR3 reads TGTGCCAGCAGCAAGGACAGCTCTAACTATGGCTACACCTTC.

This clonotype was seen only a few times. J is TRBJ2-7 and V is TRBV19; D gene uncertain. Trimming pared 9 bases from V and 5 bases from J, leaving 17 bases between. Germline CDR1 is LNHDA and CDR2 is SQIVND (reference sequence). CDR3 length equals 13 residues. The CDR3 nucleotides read TGTGCCAGCCCATCCCCACGGGCCAACGAGCAGTACTTC. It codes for CASPSPRANEQYF. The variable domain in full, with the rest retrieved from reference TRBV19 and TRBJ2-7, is DGGITQSPKYLFRKEGQNVTLSCEQNLNHDAMYWYRQDPGQGLRLIYYSQIVNDFQKGDIAEGYSVSREKKESFPLTVTSAQKNPTAFYLCASPSPRANEQYFGPGTRLTVT.

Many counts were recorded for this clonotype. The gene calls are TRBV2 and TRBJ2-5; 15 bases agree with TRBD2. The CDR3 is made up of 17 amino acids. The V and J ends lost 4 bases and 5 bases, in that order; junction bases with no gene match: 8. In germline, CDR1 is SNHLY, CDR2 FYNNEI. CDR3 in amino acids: CASSGGLAGGRGETQYF. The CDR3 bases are TGTGCCAGCAGTGGGGGACTAGCGGGGGGCCGTGGGGAGACCCAGTACTTC.

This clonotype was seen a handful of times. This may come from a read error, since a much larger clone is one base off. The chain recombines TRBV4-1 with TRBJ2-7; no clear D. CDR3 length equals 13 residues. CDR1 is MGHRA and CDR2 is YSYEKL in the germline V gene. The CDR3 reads CASSQDLDYERYF. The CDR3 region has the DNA TGCGCCAGCAGCCAAGATCTCGATTACGAGCGGTACTTC.

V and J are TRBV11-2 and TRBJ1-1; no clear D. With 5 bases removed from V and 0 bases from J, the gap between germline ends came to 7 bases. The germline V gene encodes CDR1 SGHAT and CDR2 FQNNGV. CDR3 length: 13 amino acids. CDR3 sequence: CASSEYLNTEAFF. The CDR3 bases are TGTGCCAGCAGCGAGTATTTGAACACTGAAGCTTTCTTT.

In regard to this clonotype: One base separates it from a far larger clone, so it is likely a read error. The CDR3 region has the DNA TGTGCCAGCAGCCAAGGCACCAGAGGGAGCACTGAAGCTTTCTTT. Residues: CASSQGTRGSTEAFF. This chain links TRBV12-3 or TRBV12-4 with TRBJ1-1, with D uncertain. V was clipped by 6 bases and J by 4 bases, with 18 bases between them. CDR3 size: 15 residues.

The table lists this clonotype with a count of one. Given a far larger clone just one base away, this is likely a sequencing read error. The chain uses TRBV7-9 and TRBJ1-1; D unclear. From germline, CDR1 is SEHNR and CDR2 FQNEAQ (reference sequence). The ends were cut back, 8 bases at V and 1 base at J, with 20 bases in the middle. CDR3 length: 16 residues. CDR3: CASGSPGRRSNTEAFF. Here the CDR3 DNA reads TGTGCCAGCGGCTCGCCGGGTCGGCGGTCGAACACTGAAGCTTTCTTT.

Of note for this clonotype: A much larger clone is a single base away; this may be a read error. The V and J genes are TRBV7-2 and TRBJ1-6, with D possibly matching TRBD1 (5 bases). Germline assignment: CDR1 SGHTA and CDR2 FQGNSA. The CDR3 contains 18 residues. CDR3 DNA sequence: TGTGCCAGCAGCCCGAAAGTGGGGGGGGTCTCCTATAATTCACCCCCCCACTTT. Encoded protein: CASSPKVGGVSYNSPPHF.

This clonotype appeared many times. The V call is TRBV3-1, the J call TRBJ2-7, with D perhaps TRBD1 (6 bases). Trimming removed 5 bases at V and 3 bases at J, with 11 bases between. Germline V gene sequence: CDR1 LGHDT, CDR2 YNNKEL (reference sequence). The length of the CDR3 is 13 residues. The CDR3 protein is CASSWTEHYEQYF. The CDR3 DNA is TGTGCCAGCAGCTGGACAGAACACTACGAGCAGTACTTC.

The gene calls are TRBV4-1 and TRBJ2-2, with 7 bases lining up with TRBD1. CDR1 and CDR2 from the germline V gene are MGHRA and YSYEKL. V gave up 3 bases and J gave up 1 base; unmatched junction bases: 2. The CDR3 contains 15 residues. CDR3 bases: TGCGCCAGCAGCCACCCAGGGGGGAACACCGGGGAGCTGTTTTTT. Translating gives CASSHPGGNTGELFF.

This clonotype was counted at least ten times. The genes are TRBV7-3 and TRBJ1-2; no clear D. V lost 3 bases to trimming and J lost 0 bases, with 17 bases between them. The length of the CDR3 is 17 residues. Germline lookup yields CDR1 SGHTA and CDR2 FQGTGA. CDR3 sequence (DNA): TGTGCCAGCAGCTTCAGATTTCAGGAGTTAGCTAACTATGGCTACACCTTC. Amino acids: CASSFRFQELANYGYTF.

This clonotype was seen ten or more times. The CDR3 nucleotides are TGTGCCAGTAGTACTCAATCAGGGGGCCTGGGCAATCAGCCCCAGCATTTT. Protein: CASSTQSGGLGNQPQHF. The chain employs TRBV19 and TRBJ1-5; TRBD1 matches 8 bases. Trimming removed 4 bases from V and 2 bases from J; junction bases left unmatched: 10. The CDR3 totals 17 residues. Germline assignment: CDR1 LNHDA and CDR2 SQIVND (reference sequence).

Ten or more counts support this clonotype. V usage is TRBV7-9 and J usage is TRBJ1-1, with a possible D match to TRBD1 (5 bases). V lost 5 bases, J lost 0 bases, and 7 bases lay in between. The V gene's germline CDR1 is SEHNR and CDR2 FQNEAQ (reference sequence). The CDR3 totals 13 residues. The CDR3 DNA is TGTGCCAGCAGCATCAGGGTGAACACTGAAGCTTTCTTT. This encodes CASSIRVNTEAFF. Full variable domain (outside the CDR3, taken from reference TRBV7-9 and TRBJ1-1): DTGVSQNPRHKITKRGQNVTFRCDPISEHNRLYWYRQTLGQGPEFLTYFQNEAQLEKSRLLSDRFSAERPKGSFSTLEIQRTEQGDSAMYLCASSIRVNTEAFFGQGTRLTVV.

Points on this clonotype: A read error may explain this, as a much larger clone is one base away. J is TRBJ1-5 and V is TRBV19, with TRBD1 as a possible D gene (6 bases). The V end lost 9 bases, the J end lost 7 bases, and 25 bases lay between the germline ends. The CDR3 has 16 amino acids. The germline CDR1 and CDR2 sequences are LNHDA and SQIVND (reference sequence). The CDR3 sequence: CASQNPGRGALQPQHF. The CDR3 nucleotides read TGTGCCAGCCAAAACCCCGGACGGGGGGCTTTGCAGCCCCAGCATTTT.

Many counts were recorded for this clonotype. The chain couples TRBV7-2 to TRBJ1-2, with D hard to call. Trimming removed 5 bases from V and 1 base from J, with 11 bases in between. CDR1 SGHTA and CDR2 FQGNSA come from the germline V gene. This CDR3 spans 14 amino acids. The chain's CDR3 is CASSLSRLNYGYTF. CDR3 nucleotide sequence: TGTGCCAGCAGCCTTTCGCGTCTTAACTATGGCTACACCTTC.

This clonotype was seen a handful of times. The CDR3 DNA follows: TGCGCCAGCAGCCGCCTACAGGGTGGGGCCGGGGAGCTGTTTTTT. Encoded protein: CASSRLQGGAGELFF. This sequence joins TRBV4-1 and TRBJ2-2; weak D call: TRBD1 (6 bases). Germline assignment: CDR1 MGHRA and CDR2 YSYEKL. Trimming removed 4 bases from V and 6 bases from J, with 15 bases in between. The CDR3 spans 15 residues.

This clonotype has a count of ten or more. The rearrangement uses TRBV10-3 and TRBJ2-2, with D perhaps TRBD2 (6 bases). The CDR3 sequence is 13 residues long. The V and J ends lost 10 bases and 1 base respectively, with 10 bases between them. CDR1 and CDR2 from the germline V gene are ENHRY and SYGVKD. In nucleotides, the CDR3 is TGTGCCACAATAGCGGAGAACACCGGGGAGCTGTTTTTT. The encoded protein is CATIAENTGELFF.

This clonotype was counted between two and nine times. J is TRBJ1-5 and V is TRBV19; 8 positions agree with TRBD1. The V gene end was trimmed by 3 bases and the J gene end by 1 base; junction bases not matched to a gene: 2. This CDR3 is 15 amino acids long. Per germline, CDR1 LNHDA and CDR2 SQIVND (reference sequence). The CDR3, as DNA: TGTGCCAGTAGTATCTACAGGGGGAGCAATCAGCCCCAGCATTTT. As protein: CASSIYRGSNQPQHF.

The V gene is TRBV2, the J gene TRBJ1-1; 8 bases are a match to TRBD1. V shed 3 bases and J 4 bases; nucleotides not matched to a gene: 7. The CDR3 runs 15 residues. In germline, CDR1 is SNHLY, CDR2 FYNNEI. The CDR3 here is CASSDRGQGTTEAFF. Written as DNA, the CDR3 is TGTGCCAGCAGTGACCGAGGACAGGGAACCACTGAAGCTTTCTTT.

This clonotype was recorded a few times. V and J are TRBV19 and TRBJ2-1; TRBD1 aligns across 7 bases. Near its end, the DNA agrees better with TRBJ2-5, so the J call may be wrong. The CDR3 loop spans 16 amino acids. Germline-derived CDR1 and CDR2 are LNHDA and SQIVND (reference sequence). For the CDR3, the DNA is TGTGCCAGTAGTACCCCACCGTGGACAGGACAAGAGACCCAGTACTTC. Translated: CASSTPPWTGQETQYF.

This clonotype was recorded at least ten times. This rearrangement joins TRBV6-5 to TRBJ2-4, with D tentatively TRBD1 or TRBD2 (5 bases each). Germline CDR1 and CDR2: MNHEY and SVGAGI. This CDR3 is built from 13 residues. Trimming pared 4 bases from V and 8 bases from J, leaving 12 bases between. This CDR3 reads CASSFRGRDIQYF. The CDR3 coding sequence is TGTGCCAGCAGTTTTAGGGGACGTGACATTCAGTACTTC.

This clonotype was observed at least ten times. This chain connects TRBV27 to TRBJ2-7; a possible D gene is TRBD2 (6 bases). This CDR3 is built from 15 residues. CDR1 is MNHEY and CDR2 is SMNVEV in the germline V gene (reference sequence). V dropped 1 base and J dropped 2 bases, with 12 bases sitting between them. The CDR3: CASSLWGREAYEQYF. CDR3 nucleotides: TGTGCCAGCAGTTTATGGGGCAGGGAGGCCTACGAGCAGTACTTC.